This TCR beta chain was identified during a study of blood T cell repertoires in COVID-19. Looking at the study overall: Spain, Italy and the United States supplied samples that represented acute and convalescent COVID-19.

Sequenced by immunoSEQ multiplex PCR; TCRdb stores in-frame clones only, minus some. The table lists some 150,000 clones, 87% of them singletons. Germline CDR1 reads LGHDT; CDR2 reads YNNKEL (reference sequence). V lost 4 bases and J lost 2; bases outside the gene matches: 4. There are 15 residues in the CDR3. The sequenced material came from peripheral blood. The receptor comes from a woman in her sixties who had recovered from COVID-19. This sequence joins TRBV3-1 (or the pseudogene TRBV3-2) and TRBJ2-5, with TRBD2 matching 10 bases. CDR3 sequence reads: CASSRDSGGQETQYF. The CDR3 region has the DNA TGTGCCAGCAGCCGGGATAGCGGGGGGCAAGAGACCCAGTACTTC.